These 29 T cell receptor beta chains came from one sample sequenced in a study of blood T cell repertoires in COVID-19. Measured with immunoSEQ multiplex PCR; TCRdb has only the in-frame clones, and not every one. The sample lists about 150,000 clones, 80% to 90% occurring once. The sequenced material came from peripheral blood. These receptors were collected from a woman aged 45-59 years with acute or convalescent COVID-19.

The chain has TRBV6-6 and TRBJ1-1; D perhaps matches TRBD1 (6 bases). CDR1 MNHNY and CDR2 SVGAGI come from the germline V gene (reference sequence). The CDR3 extends over 14 amino acids. V gave up 2 bases and J gave up 7 bases, with 14 bases separating them. The CDR3 nucleotides read TGTGCCAGCAGTTACGGGACAAGGGAGGGTGAAGCTTTCTTT. Its protein is CASSYGTREGEAFF.

The chain uses TRBV3-1 (or the pseudogene TRBV3-2) and TRBJ1-6, with D maybe TRBD1 (5 bases). The ends were cut back, 4 bases at V and 10 bases at J, with 23 bases in the middle. Germline V lookup: CDR1 LGHDT, CDR2 YNNKEL (reference sequence). The CDR3 runs to 17 residues. This chain's CDR3 is CASSPEVGGVAESPLHF. As DNA, the CDR3 is TGTGCCAGCAGCCCGGAAGTGGGGGGGGTGGCGGAATCACCCCTCCACTTT.

V and J are TRBV27 and TRBJ1-2; 8 bases map to TRBD1. The CDR3 length is 15 residues. V trimming: 3 bases; J trimming: 4 bases; junction bases outside the gene matches: 7. The germline gives CDR1 MNHEY, CDR2 SMNVEV (reference sequence). In nucleotides, the CDR3 is TGTGCCAGCAGTTTCGCCGGGGGACAGGCCTATGGCTACACCTTC. Translation: CASSFAGGQAYGYTF.

This rearrangement joins TRBV6-6 to TRBJ1-1, with TRBD1 as a possible D gene (6 bases). The CDR3 extends over 13 amino acids. Germline V lookup: CDR1 MNHNY, CDR2 SVGAGI (reference sequence). V was clipped by 0 bases and J by 7 bases, with 9 bases between them. CDR3 region: CASSYSEGGEAFF. CDR3 bases: TGTGCCAGCAGTTACTCCGAAGGGGGTGAAGCTTTCTTT.

The chain uses TRBV6-5 and TRBJ1-6, with 9 bases lining up with TRBD1. V was pared by 6 bases and J by 5 bases, with 5 bases of the junction left unmatched. The CDR3 is made up of 15 amino acids. Germline lookup yields CDR1 MNHEY and CDR2 SVGAGI. The CDR3 coding sequence is TGTGCCAGCAGGGGACAGGGAGGCGATAATTCACCCCTCCACTTT. Its translation: CASRGQGGDNSPLHF.

The chain uses TRBV6-1 and TRBJ1-1, with 7 bases lining up with TRBD1. The trim removed 2 bases at V and 4 bases at J, leaving 4 bases unmatched. Germline lookup yields CDR1 MNHNS and CDR2 SASEGT. The CDR3 extends over 14 amino acids. CDR3 sequence (DNA): TGTGCCAGCAGTGAAAGGGGGCTGTTCACTGAAGCTTTCTTT. The encoded protein is CASSERGLFTEAFF.

The chain employs TRBV19 and TRBJ2-1; a possible D gene is TRBD1 (6 bases). Germline V gives CDR1 LNHDA, CDR2 SQIVND (reference sequence). The CDR3 sequence is 15 residues long. V gave up 7 bases and J gave up 0 bases, with 13 bases separating them. The CDR3 DNA reads TGTGCCAGTACTCCAGCGGACAGCTCCTACAATGAGCAGTTCTTC. This encodes CASTPADSSYNEQFF.

The J gene is TRBJ2-2, the V gene TRBV14; the D gene is possibly TRBD1 (6 bases). This CDR3 has 14 amino acids. Germline CDR1 and CDR2: SGHDN and FVKESK. Trimming stripped 6 bases from V and 6 bases from J, with 14 bases between. The CDR3 DNA is TGTGCCAGCAGACTCATGGGGGCACCCGGGGAGCTGTTTTTT. The encoded protein is CASRLMGAPGELFF.

The chain couples TRBV28 to TRBJ2-1; 14 bases fit TRBD2. V trimming: 5 bases; J trimming: 5 bases; junction bases outside the gene matches: 11. CDR3 length: 18 residues. Germline V gene lookup returns CDR1 MDHEN and CDR2 SYDVKM. This chain's CDR3 is CASSTLGLAGGRNNEQFF. CDR3 DNA sequence: TGTGCCAGCAGTACGTTAGGACTAGCGGGAGGACGAAACAATGAGCAGTTCTTC.

J is TRBJ1-3 and V is TRBV4-3; D is undetermined. CDR3 size: 16 residues. V gave up 1 base and J gave up 0 bases, with 10 bases separating them. Germline CDR1 reads LGHNA; CDR2 reads YSLEER. Here the CDR3 reads CASSQGSLSSGNTIYF. The CDR3 nucleotides read TGCGCCAGCAGCCAAGGGTCCCTAAGCTCTGGAAACACCATATATTTT.

As regards this clone: An end of the junction differs from the germline gene, which may be a read error. The V and J genes are TRBV7-9 and TRBJ2-4, with 7 bases identical to TRBD1. There are 16 residues in the CDR3. Germline V CDR1 and CDR2: SEHNR, FQNEAQ (reference sequence). CDR3 sequence: CASSRGTGTAENIQYF. The DNA for the CDR3 is TGTGCCAGCAGCCGAGGGACCGGGACAGCCGAAAACATTCAGTACTTC. Filled out from reference TRBV7-9 and TRBJ2-4, the complete variable domain reads DTGVSQNPRHKITKRGQNVTFRCDPISEHNRLYWYRQTLGQGPEFLTYFQNEAQLEKSRLLSDRFSAERPKGSFSTLEIQRTEQGDSAMYLCASSRGTGTAENIQYFGAGTRLSVL.

The V gene is TRBV9, the J gene TRBJ2-7; D is possibly TRBD1 (6 bases). With 4 bases removed from V and 0 bases from J, the gap between germline ends came to 14 bases. Germline CDR1 SGDLS, CDR2 YYNGEE. CDR3 length: 15 amino acids. CDR3 DNA sequence: TGTGCCAGCAGCTACGGGACATCCAGCTCCTACGAGCAGTACTTC. Residues: CASSYGTSSSYEQYF. The full variable domain, completed using reference TRBV9 and TRBJ2-7, is DSGVTQTPKHLITATGQRVTLRCSPRSGDLSVYWYQQSLDQGLQFLIQYYNGEERAKGNILERFSAQQFPDLHSELNLSSLELGDSALYFCASSYGTSSSYEQYFGPGTRLTVT.

This chain links TRBV6-5 with TRBJ2-7, with 9 positions matching TRBD2. CDR1 MNHEY and CDR2 SVGAGI come from the germline V gene. The CDR3 extends over 13 amino acids. The trim removed 6 bases at V and 1 base at J, leaving 1 base unmatched. CDR3 sequence: CASRTSGSYEQYF. The CDR3 region has the DNA TGTGCCAGCAGAACTAGCGGGTCCTACGAGCAGTACTTC.

This clone was seen a few times. The gene calls are TRBV19 and TRBJ1-1; 9 bases line up with TRBD1. With 0 bases clipped from V and 5 bases from J, the junction kept 4 bases outside the gene matches. The germline gives CDR1 LNHDA, CDR2 SQIVND (reference sequence). The CDR3 is 15 residues long. CDR3: CASSIDGTGRTEAFF. CDR3 DNA: TGTGCCAGTAGTATAGACGGGACAGGGAGGACTGAAGCTTTCTTT.

The sample holds one count of this clone. The chain recombines TRBV28 with TRBJ1-1; D perhaps matches TRBD1 (6 bases). The CDR3 has 15 amino acids. V lost 1 base to trimming and J lost 4 bases, with 13 bases between them. CDR1 is MDHEN, CDR2 SYDVKM, per germline. The CDR3 sequence: CASSLLFGGATEAFF. Written as DNA, the CDR3 is TGTGCCAGCAGTTTATTGTTCGGGGGGGCCACTGAAGCTTTCTTT.

This chain links TRBV18 with TRBJ1-5; 11 nucleotides align to TRBD1. Germline CDR1 is KGHSH and CDR2 is LQKENI. The CDR3 is 17 amino acids. With 3 bases clipped from V and 4 bases from J, the junction kept 8 bases outside the gene matches. The chain's CDR3 is CASSPFLGQGGNQPQHF. The CDR3, as DNA: TGTGCCAGCTCACCTTTCCTGGGACAGGGGGGTAATCAGCCCCAGCATTTT.

The sample holds a few counts of this clone. The chain employs TRBV7-2 and TRBJ1-2; possible D gene TRBD1, 5 bases. The CDR3 contains 15 residues. V was clipped by 5 bases and J by 0 bases, with 13 bases between them. Germline lookup yields CDR1 SGHTA and CDR2 FQGNSA. The CDR3 nucleotides are TGTGCCAGCAGCCCGCGGGGGGAGGCTAACTATGGCTACACCTTC. Translating gives CASSPRGEANYGYTF.

V and J are TRBV21-1 and TRBJ2-7; the D call of TRBD2 is as the table states it, not checked on the DNA. TRBV21-1 is a listed pseudogene. CDR3 length: 21 residues. CDR3 in DNA: TGTGCCAGCAGCAATAGCGGGGGGAATTTTAAGGACGGAAGGTCTCCCTACGAGCAGTACTTC. Translation gives CASSNSGGNFKDGRSPYEQYF.

The V and J genes are TRBV18 and TRBJ2-2, with D possibly matching TRBD2 (5 bases). There are 13 residues in the CDR3. V lost 0 bases and J 6 bases, leaving 5 bases between the germline ends. Germline loops: CDR1 KGHSH, CDR2 LQKENI. The CDR3 sequence is CASSPPRAGELFF. As DNA, the CDR3 is TGTGCCAGCTCACCACCGCGGGCCGGGGAGCTGTTTTTT.

This clone was counted only a few times. The chain joins TRBV4-3 to TRBJ1-1; 7 nucleotides agree with TRBD1. After removal of 0 bases from V and 9 bases from J, the junction contained 10 bases not matched to a gene. Germline CDR1 reads LGHNA; CDR2 reads YSLEER. The CDR3 is made up of 15 amino acids. Here the CDR3 reads CASSQEGGAFQKAFF. CDR3 DNA: TGCGCCAGCAGCCAAGAAGGGGGCGCATTTCAAAAAGCTTTCTTT.

J is TRBJ1-1 and V is TRBV7-8, with D possibly being TRBD1 (5 bases). V was shortened by 3 bases and J by 4 bases, with 12 bases between the two germline ends. This CDR3 is built from 14 residues. CDR1 is SGHVS and CDR2 is FQNEAQ in the germline V gene. CDR3 residues: CASSFRVWGTEAFF. Written as DNA, the CDR3 is TGTGCCAGCAGCTTCAGGGTATGGGGCACTGAAGCTTTCTTT.

The J gene is TRBJ2-1, the V gene TRBV9; 11 bases fit TRBD2. There are 20 residues in the CDR3. Germline trimming cut 1 base from V and 0 bases from J; bases unmatched to any gene: 12. Germline CDR1 SGDLS, CDR2 YYNGEE. This CDR3 is CASSVTIAGGEPSSYNEQFF. CDR3 nucleotides: TGTGCCAGCAGCGTAACGATAGCGGGGGGGGAACCCAGCTCCTACAATGAGCAGTTCTTC.

The chain uses TRBV7-3 and TRBJ1-2, with D possibly matching TRBD1 (5 bases). Looked up from germline, CDR1 is SGHTA and CDR2 is FQGTGA. The ends were cut back, 1 base at V and 3 bases at J, with 15 bases in the middle. The CDR3 covers 16 residues. This chain's CDR3 is CASSLNRRVGDYGYTF. The DNA for the CDR3 is TGTGCCAGCAGCTTAAATCGCAGGGTTGGGGACTATGGCTACACCTTC.

Here the CDR3 DNA reads TGTGCCACCAGTGACCCTTCAAATCATAGGGGGCGAAATGAGCAGTTCTTC. Its translation is CATSDPSNHRGRNEQFF. The rearrangement links TRBV24-1 to TRBJ2-1; 7 bases fit TRBD1. CDR1 and CDR2 from the germline V gene are KGHDR and SFDVKD. The CDR3 totals 17 residues. The junction had 15 bases not matched to a gene; V was cut back by 4 bases and J by 7 bases.

The chain links TRBV6-5 to TRBJ1-5; 8 bases fit TRBD1. This CDR3 is built from 15 residues. V was pared by 6 bases and J by 3 bases, with 7 bases of the junction left unmatched. Germline V gives CDR1 MNHEY, CDR2 SVGAGI. In DNA, the CDR3 is TGTGCCAGCAGGCCGGGGACAGGCGCCAATCAGCCCCAGCATTTT. Its translation is CASRPGTGANQPQHF.

The chain combines TRBV27 with TRBJ1-6; the D gene is possibly TRBD1 (6 bases). In germline, CDR1 is MNHEY, CDR2 SMNVEV (reference sequence). Trimming removed 3 bases from V and 9 bases from J, with 12 bases in between. The CDR3 is made up of 14 amino acids. The CDR3 spells CASSFLQGGSPLHF. CDR3 sequence (DNA): TGTGCCAGCAGTTTTTTACAGGGCGGTTCACCCCTCCACTTT.

This sequence joins TRBV5-1 and TRBJ1-6; 7 bases line up with TRBD1. Germline CDR1 is SGHRS and CDR2 is YFSETQ. V shed 0 bases, J shed 8 bases, and the junction held 8 bases outside the gene matches. The CDR3 runs to 16 residues. The CDR3 coding sequence is TGCGCCAGCAGCTTGGAAGGGGGCGCCTCGGATTCACCCCTCCACTTT. Its translation: CASSLEGGASDSPLHF.

This chain links TRBV25-1 with TRBJ1-1, with D perhaps TRBD1 (5 bases). Germline CDR1 MGHDK, CDR2 SYGVNS. V was shortened by 8 bases and J by 0 bases, with 10 bases between the two germline ends. The length of the CDR3 is 13 residues. The CDR3 region has the DNA TGTGCCAGCGGCGGGACGGTGAACACTGAAGCTTTCTTT. It specifies CASGGTVNTEAFF.

V gene TRBV29-1 combines with J gene TRBJ2-2, with a weak D call TRBD2 (5 bases). Trimming removed 8 bases at V and 5 bases at J, with 9 bases between. This CDR3 has 11 residues. The germline V gene has CDR1 SQVTM and CDR2 ANQGSEA. The CDR3 nucleotides are TGCAGCTTTCGAGGGACCGGGGAGCTGTTTTTT. This codes for CSFRGTGELFF.